The source of this T cell receptor beta chain is a study of T cells in Graves' hyperthyroidism and ophthalmopathy. The study's findings and limits: Ophthalmopathy could be told apart from stable hyperthyroidism with a 13 V-J model. Within blood appeared most thyroid clonotypes that had expanded above 0.001.

Calling Graves' hyperthyroidism stable meant ophthalmopathy did not progress within 18 months. On the basis of clinical symptoms, serum thyroxine and TRAb, thyroid ultrasound and orbital computed tomography, diagnoses were made. Amplification targeted TCR beta CDR3 regions from RNA transcripts. Primed by the HTBI set, a first-round RT-PCR was run on the TCR CDR3. In TCRdb, the multiplex PCR reads were re-called with MiXCR into one record per CDR3 protein. The repertoire includes hundreds of thousands of distinct CDR3 sequences, less than 15% of them detected once, and 9.2% sits in the top ten. CDR1 and CDR2 (germline): MDHEN, SYDVKM. The CDR3 spans 16 residues. J was trimmed by 7 bases and V by 5 bases; bases with no gene match: 14. The sample holds many counts of this clonotype. No antigen is known for it.

The receptor was derived from a woman between 18 and 29 years old with Graves' hyperthyroidism. The sequenced sample consisted of blood. The chain joins TRBV28 to TRBJ1-1; 9 nucleotides agree with TRBD1. The CDR3 DNA reads TGTGCCAGCAGTGTCTCGGGACAGGGCCATAGAAATGAAGCTTTCTTT. It yields the protein CASSVSGQGHRNEAFF.